The 17 T cell receptor beta chains in this list originate from one sample, sequenced in a study of technical replicates of blood from a few donors. TCRdb's copy holds only in-frame clones and misses some; the assay was immunoSEQ multiplex PCR. The data show tens of thousands of clones, around 87% seen once. Sample: PBMCs. Receptor source: a human donor in good health. Some clones in this sample may be carry-over from other donors' samples.

The V gene is TRBV4-3, the J gene TRBJ2-2; D unclear. Germline lookup yields CDR1 LGHNA and CDR2 YSLEER. Trimming removed 0 bases from V and 5 bases from J, with 4 bases in between. This CDR3 is 13 amino acids long. The CDR3 DNA follows: TGCGCCAGCAGCCAAGATAGAACCGGGGAGCTGTTTTTT. This translates into CASSQDRTGELFF.

The V call is TRBV7-6, the J call TRBJ2-7, with a tentative D call TRBD1 (6 bases). The germline V gene has CDR1 SGHVS and CDR2 FNYEAQ. V lost 6 bases and J lost 3, with 12 bases in between. This CDR3 has 13 residues. The CDR3 coding sequence is TGTGCCAGCAGATCACAACAGGGCTACGAGCAGTACTTC. Its protein product is CASRSQQGYEQYF.

The gene calls are TRBV5-6 and TRBJ1-2; D not resolved. CDR3 size: 17 residues. V lost 2 bases, J lost 0 bases, and 17 bases lay in between. In germline, CDR1 is SGHDT, CDR2 YYEEEE. This CDR3 is CASSLDLGRGTNYGYTF. CDR3 coding DNA: TGTGCCAGCAGCTTAGACTTAGGGCGGGGAACTAACTATGGCTACACCTTC.

The chain is built from TRBV11-2 and TRBJ2-1; TRBD2 aligns across 8 bases. This CDR3 spans 16 amino acids. Trimming took 5 bases from V and 4 from J; bases not matched to a gene: 10. Germline values: CDR1 SGHAT, CDR2 FQNNGV. The CDR3, as DNA: TGTGCCAGCAGCCGAGGGGCGGGGGGATTATACAATGAGCAGTTCTTC. Encoded protein: CASSRGAGGLYNEQFF.

This clone was seen a single time. V is TRBV6-6 and J is TRBJ1-6; TRBD1 matches 8 bases. Germline values: CDR1 MNHNY, CDR2 SVGAGI (reference sequence). This CDR3 comprises 14 residues. V was pared by 6 bases and J by 7 bases, with 5 bases of the junction left unmatched. CDR3 amino acids: CASSSGQGNSPLHF. The CDR3 nucleotides read TGTGCCAGCAGCTCCGGACAGGGAAATTCACCCCTCCACTTT.

The J gene is TRBJ2-7, the V gene TRBV9, with TRBD2 as a possible D gene (6 bases). The ends were cut back, 4 bases at V and 3 bases at J, with 20 bases in the middle. The CDR3 length is 16 residues. Germline-derived CDR1 and CDR2 are SGDLS and YYNGEE. CDR3 residues: CASSPVGGLRGYEQYF. The CDR3 bases are TGTGCCAGCAGCCCGGTTGGGGGGTTAAGAGGCTACGAGCAGTACTTC.

This clone has only one observation. The chain employs TRBV6-1 and TRBJ2-3; 7 nucleotides match TRBD1. Germline V gives CDR1 MNHNS, CDR2 SASEGT. The J segment lost 1 base and the V segment lost 2 bases, leaving 3 bases of the junction unmatched. The CDR3 is 15 amino acids. The CDR3 DNA is TGTGCCAGCAGTGAACCCGGACAGGGCACAGATACGCAGTATTTT. It encodes CASSEPGQGTDTQYF.

This chain joins TRBV4-2 and TRBJ2-5; D is unresolved. Trimming took off 0 bases at V and 4 bases at J, with 12 bases between the two ends. The CDR3 runs 15 residues. CDR1 is LGHNA and CDR2 is YNFKEQ in the germline V gene. In DNA form, the CDR3 reads TGTGCCAGCAGCCAAGATCTGCGCACGCCAGAGACCCAGTACTTC. It yields the protein CASSQDLRTPETQYF.

The chain couples TRBV19 to TRBJ2-3; 8 bases match TRBD2. The CDR3 loop spans 14 amino acids. Germline CDR1 and CDR2: LNHDA and SQIVND (reference sequence). Trimming removed 2 bases from V and 4 bases from J; junction bases left unmatched: 2. The CDR3: CASSILSGADTQYF. The CDR3 region has the DNA TGTGCCAGTAGTATACTTAGCGGGGCAGATACGCAGTATTTT. Complete variable domain (other parts from reference TRBV19 and TRBJ2-3): DGGITQSPKYLFRKEGQNVTLSCEQNLNHDAMYWYRQDPGQGLRLIYYSQIVNDFQKGDIAEGYSVSREKKESFPLTVTSAQKNPTAFYLCASSILSGADTQYFGPGTRLTVL.

The J gene is TRBJ2-3, the V gene TRBV2; tentatively, D is TRBD1 (6 bases). The CDR3 loop spans 13 amino acids. Trimming stripped 7 bases from V and 3 bases from J, with 11 bases between. Germline CDR1 and CDR2: SNHLY and FYNNEI. The CDR3 here is CASIQGHTDTQYF. The CDR3 nucleotides are TGTGCCAGCATCCAGGGGCATACAGATACGCAGTATTTT.

This chain uses TRBV11-3 with TRBJ2-1; 7 bases are shared with TRBD2. Germline values: CDR1 SGHNT, CDR2 YENEEA. Trimming cost V 5 bases and J 9 bases; bases outside gene matches: 19. This CDR3 spans 17 amino acids. The CDR3 DNA reads TGTGCCAGCAGCGATGGATCCGGGACCCTCACGGGGGGTGAGCAGTTCTTC. Translated, it gives CASSDGSGTLTGGEQFF.

The count of this clone is one. The V gene is TRBV5-1, the J gene TRBJ2-7; 7 bases fit TRBD1. Trimming at V came to 0 bases and at J to 4 bases, leaving 4 bases not matched to a gene. Germline lookup yields CDR1 SGHRS and CDR2 YFSETQ. CDR3 size: 14 residues. The CDR3 sequence: CASSLVGTAYEQYF. The CDR3 DNA reads TGCGCCAGCAGCTTGGTCGGGACAGCGTACGAGCAGTACTTC.

The rearrangement joins TRBV5-1 to TRBJ1-4, with D perhaps TRBD1 (6 bases). Germline V gene lookup returns CDR1 SGHRS and CDR2 YFSETQ. The CDR3 is 14 amino acids. V lost 6 bases to trimming and J lost 0 bases, with 9 bases between them. CDR3 in amino acids: CASTSGATNEKLFF. In DNA form, the CDR3 reads TGCGCCAGCACCTCAGGGGCAACTAATGAAAAACTGTTTTTT.

J is TRBJ2-2 and V is TRBV10-3, with D possibly being TRBD1 (5 bases). This CDR3 spans 15 amino acids. With 3 bases removed from V and 6 bases from J, the gap between germline ends came to 14 bases. In germline, CDR1 is ENHRY, CDR2 SYGVKD. DNA of the CDR3: TGTGCCATCAGTGACGCAGGGTCGAGGTCCGGGGAGCTGTTTTTT. Encoded protein: CAISDAGSRSGELFF.

This clone was seen a single time. The rearrangement uses TRBV12-5 and TRBJ2-3; D possibly corresponds to TRBD1 (5 bases). The V end was cut by 1 base, the J end by 2 bases, with 10 bases between. Germline CDR1 reads LGHNT; CDR2 reads FRNRAP. CDR3 length equals 15 residues. The CDR3 protein is CASGLDRYNTDTQYF. As DNA, the CDR3 is TGTGCTAGTGGTTTGGACAGGTATAACACAGATACGCAGTATTTT.

The rearrangement links TRBV7-9 to TRBJ1-6, with 7 bases aligning to TRBD1. The trim removed 5 bases at V and 7 bases at J, leaving 8 bases unmatched. This CDR3 is 15 amino acids long. From germline, CDR1 is SEHNR and CDR2 FQNEAQ (reference sequence). The CDR3 DNA is TGTGCCAGCAGCACAGAGGGGGCCAAGAATTCACCCCTCCACTTT. Its translation is CASSTEGAKNSPLHF. Together with reference TRBV7-9 and TRBJ1-6, the CDR3 gives the full variable domain: DTGVSQNPRHKITKRGQNVTFRCDPISEHNRLYWYRQTLGQGPEFLTYFQNEAQLEKSRLLSDRFSAERPKGSFSTLEIQRTEQGDSAMYLCASSTEGAKNSPLHFGNGTRLTVT.

This chain links TRBV29-1 with TRBJ2-3; D uncertain. The CDR3 length is 11 residues. Looked up from germline, CDR1 is SQVTM and CDR2 is ANQGSEA. Trimming pared 8 bases from V and 2 bases from J, leaving 8 bases between. CDR3 bases: TGCAGCCCCTTGTTCACAGATACGCAGTATTTT. Its translation is CSPLFTDTQYF.